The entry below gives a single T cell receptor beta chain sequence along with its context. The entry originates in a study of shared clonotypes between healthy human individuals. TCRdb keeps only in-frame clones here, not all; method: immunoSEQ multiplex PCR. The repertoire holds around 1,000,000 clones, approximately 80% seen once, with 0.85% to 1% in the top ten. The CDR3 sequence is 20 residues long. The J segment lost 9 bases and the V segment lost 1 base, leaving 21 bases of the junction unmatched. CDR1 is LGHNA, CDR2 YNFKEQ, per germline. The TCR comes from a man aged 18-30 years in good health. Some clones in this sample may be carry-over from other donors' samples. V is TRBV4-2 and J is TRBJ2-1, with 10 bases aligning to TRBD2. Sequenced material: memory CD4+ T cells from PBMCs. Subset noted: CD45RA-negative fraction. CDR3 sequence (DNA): TGTGCCAGCAGCCAAGTAGGCTTTAGGGCTAGCGGGAGTCCCTCTTTTGAGCAGTTCTTC. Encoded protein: CASSQVGFRASGSPSFEQFF.